These 10 T cell receptor beta chains were sequenced from one sample in a study of blood T cell repertoires in COVID-19. TCRdb's table, derived via immunoSEQ multiplex PCR, lists solely in-frame clones and lacks some. The table shows fewer than 350,000 clones, with around 85% occurring only once. Sample: PBMCs or T cells enriched from blood (not recorded which). The receptors derive from a woman between 45 and 65 years old who had recovered from COVID-19.

V and J are TRBV6-5 and TRBJ2-7; 8 bases match TRBD1. The CDR3 is 13 amino acids. The J segment lost 4 bases and the V segment lost 5 bases, leaving 4 bases of the junction unmatched. Germline V CDR1 and CDR2: MNHEY, SVGAGI. Here the CDR3 DNA reads TGTGCCAGCAGTCGGACAGGGAGTTACGAGCAGTACTTC. Translated, it gives CASSRTGSYEQYF.

The rearrangement uses TRBV29-1 and TRBJ1-2, with a weak D call TRBD1 (5 bases). Germline V gene sequence: CDR1 SQVTM, CDR2 ANQGSEA. V was pared by 5 bases and J by 3 bases, with 13 bases between. The CDR3 runs 13 residues. Here the CDR3 reads CSVRGIGDYGYTF. CDR3 nucleotides: TGCAGCGTTCGGGGGATCGGAGACTATGGCTACACCTTC.

Here the CDR3 reads CAWSVKDRGSYNEQFF. The CDR3 bases are TGTGCCTGGAGTGTTAAGGACAGGGGTTCCTACAATGAGCAGTTCTTC. The chain is built from TRBV30 and TRBJ2-1, with 9 bases fitting TRBD1. Germline V gives CDR1 GTSNPN, CDR2 SVGIG (reference sequence). V was clipped by 0 bases and J by 1 base; unmatched bases: 4. CDR3 length: 16 residues.

The chain recombines TRBV18 with TRBJ1-1; maybe TRBD1 (5 bases). The CDR3 runs 15 residues. Germline values: CDR1 KGHSH, CDR2 LQKENI. V gave up 3 bases and J gave up 10 bases, with 21 bases separating them. Here the CDR3 DNA reads TGTGCCAGCTCACCTCCACAGGTAAAAGGGGCGGCAGCTTTCTTT. This gives the protein CASSPPQVKGAAAFF.

The chain carries TRBV4-2 and TRBJ1-4, with D tentatively TRBD1 (5 bases). This CDR3 region has 15 residues. The V end lost 4 bases, the J end lost 7 bases, and 16 bases lay between the germline ends. Germline V gene sequence: CDR1 LGHNA, CDR2 YNFKEQ. As DNA, the CDR3 is TGTGCCAGCAGCCCCGCGGAGGGGCTTGTTGAAAAACTGTTTTTT. Protein sequence: CASSPAEGLVEKLFF.

This chain connects TRBV7-2 to TRBJ1-1; D not resolved. This CDR3 comprises 15 residues. Germline V CDR1 and CDR2: SGHTA, FQGNSA. Trimming removed 1 base at V and 1 base at J, with 10 bases between. The CDR3 DNA sequence: TGTGCCAGCAGCTTAGTGTCGGGATCGAACACTGAAGCTTTCTTT. Its translation: CASSLVSGSNTEAFF.

The chain employs TRBV3-1 (or the pseudogene TRBV3-2) and TRBJ1-5, with D possibly matching TRBD1 (5 bases). This CDR3 has 13 residues. The ends were cut back, 4 bases at V and 2 bases at J, with 6 bases in the middle. CDR1 is LGHDT, CDR2 YNNKEL, per germline (reference sequence). The chain's CDR3 is CASSRGGNQPQHF. The CDR3 bases are TGTGCCAGCAGCCGGGGGGGCAATCAGCCCCAGCATTTT.

The V gene is TRBV7-2, the J gene TRBJ1-1; TRBD1 agrees at 10 bases. The CDR3 length is 15 residues. The V and J ends lost 5 bases and 5 bases, in that order; junction bases with no gene match: 8. The germline V gene has CDR1 SGHTA and CDR2 FQGNSA. CDR3: CASSPPGTGDTEAFF. CDR3 sequence (DNA): TGTGCCAGCAGCCCCCCCGGGACAGGGGATACTGAAGCTTTCTTT.

The chain employs TRBV7-2 and TRBJ2-1; 8 bases are shared with TRBD1. CDR1 is SGHTA, CDR2 FQGNSA, per germline. The CDR3 spans 15 residues. With 1 base clipped from V and 3 bases from J, the junction kept 2 bases outside the gene matches. CDR3 protein: CASSLDGQGYNEQFF. CDR3 in DNA: TGTGCCAGCAGCTTAGACGGACAGGGCTACAATGAGCAGTTCTTC.

This clone was recorded once. This chain uses TRBV19 with TRBJ2-1, with a tentative D call TRBD2 (5 bases). The CDR3 length is 16 residues. Germline assignment: CDR1 LNHDA and CDR2 SQIVND (reference sequence). Trimming stripped 7 bases from V and 3 bases from J, with 19 bases between. The CDR3, as DNA: TGTGCCAGTACCTCCAAGACTATCGAAGGCTACAATGAGCAGTTCTTC. As protein: CASTSKTIEGYNEQFF.